A selection of T cell receptor beta chains follows, all from one sample in a study of T-cell reconstitution after alpha-beta-depleted transplantation in children. TCRdb reprocessed the PCR reads with MiXCR, giving one entry per CDR3 protein. The data contain about 690,000 distinct CDR3 sequences, roughly 17% of them singletons. The sample consisted of PBMCs from the stem cell graft donor, taken from the stem cell graft. Receptors originate from a human donor who donated a stem cell graft to a child with acute myeloid leukemia. CDR3s include the opening cysteine and the closing phenylalanine or tryptophan.

v_call	j_call	cdr3_aa
TRBV29-1	TRBJ1-4	CSVTTGGTNEKLFF
TRBV12-3/TRBV12-4	TRBJ2-2	CASSPRRQGAGELFF
TRBV7-7	TRBJ2-5	CASSRGGGASETQYF
TRBV11-3	TRBJ2-6	CASSLRTGLFSGANVLTF
TRBV7-6	TRBJ2-1	CASSFDRWKVTF
TRBV20-1	TRBJ1-4	CSATGGGTTNEKLFF
TRBV4-3	TRBJ1-4	CASSQLGGDEKLFF
TRBV20-1	TRBJ2-3	CSAPRQNPPTDTQYF
TRBV20-1	TRBJ1-3	CSAKLDNSGNTIYF
TRBV7-2	TRBJ1-3	CASSFTHSSTGNTIYF
TRBV20-1	TRBJ2-2	CSARLPGRAGELFF
TRBV11-2	TRBJ1-6	CASSLGQRGSPLHF
TRBV24-1	TRBJ2-1	CATSTGVEDEQFF
TRBV5-1	TRBJ2-1	CASSLPSGGRNSNEQFF
TRBV20-1	TRBJ2-7	CSARANERGSYEQYF
TRBV11-1	TRBJ2-1	CASSFEGNNEQFF
TRBV20-1	TRBJ2-7	CSARVSGGVDNYEQYF
TRBV7-2	TRBJ2-7	CASSANPGGYEQYF
TRBV29-1	TRBJ1-2	CSTRTERGYTF
TRBV7-3	TRBJ2-3	CASSLSTLSTDTQYF
TRBV20-1	TRBJ2-1	CSASGWGLAGGQNEQFF
TRBV7-9	TRBJ2-4	CASIDSGGSSKNIQYF
TRBV12-3/TRBV12-4	TRBJ1-1	CASSWGQGPTEAFF
TRBV20-1	TRBJ2-7	CSARERRLLGEQYF
TRBV29-1	TRBJ2-7	CSALGTENSYEQYF
TRBV24-1	TRBJ1-5	CAISSGTQPQHF
TRBV7-9	TRBJ1-6	CASSLVGAVDNSPLHF
TRBV7-9	TRBJ2-4	CASSSLAGEWYF
TRBV7-9	TRBJ2-5	CASSLTRGQETQYF
TRBV6-1	TRBJ2-2	CASSGQVDTGELFF
TRBV18	TRBJ2-7	CASSPPTASYEQYF
TRBV20-1	TRBJ1-5	CSARGGDQTGNNF
TRBV29-1	TRBJ1-4	CSVEDRNEKLFF
TRBV28	TRBJ1-6	CASSSRGRASYNSPLHF
TRBV7-2	TRBJ2-3	CASSLGLASDTQYF
TRBV12-5	TRBJ2-5	CASGLTGLRETQYF
TRBV4-3	TRBJ1-3	CASSQDRSQFSGNTIYF
TRBV6-1	TRBJ1-2	CASMQPDADYGYTF
TRBV7-9	TRBJ2-5	CASSSIGRRETQYF
TRBV20-1	TRBJ2-7	CSATIAGGLEQYF
TRBV4-3	TRBJ2-3	CASSQDPLRGGGTDTQYF
TRBV7-9	TRBJ2-1	CASSRQGADNEQFF
TRBV13	TRBJ1-2	CASSGDRGMFGYTF